This entry features one TCR beta chain sequence. Its antigen is unidentified. Germline V CDR1 and CDR2: SGHAT, FQNNGV. V lost 1 base and J lost 6, with 25 bases in between. There are 18 residues in the CDR3. These data are taken from a study of shared clonotypes between healthy human individuals. Whole-study context: Each donor's CD8 memory used one plate, CD8 naive two, each CD4 subset three. Regarding the study as a whole: What limited the represented genetic and exposure-history diversity was the small number of donors.

Assay used: immunoSEQ multiplex PCR; TCRdb lists only in-frame clones, some missing. The data hold about 2.2 million clones, with around 93% observed a single time. Naive CD8 cells were CD45RO-negative, positively selected for CCR7, excluding terminally differentiated effector memory CD45RA+ cells. The V and J genes are TRBV11-2 and TRBJ2-7; D perhaps matches TRBD1 (6 bases). Sequencing was performed on naive CD8+ T cells from PBMCs. This TCR derives from a man between 18 and 29 years old in good health. Some clones in this sample may be carry-over from other donors' samples. The CDR3 is CASSLVGRTAKSGGEQYF. The CDR3 bases are TGTGCCAGCAGCTTAGTCGGCCGGACAGCGAAGAGCGGAGGCGAGCAGTACTTC.